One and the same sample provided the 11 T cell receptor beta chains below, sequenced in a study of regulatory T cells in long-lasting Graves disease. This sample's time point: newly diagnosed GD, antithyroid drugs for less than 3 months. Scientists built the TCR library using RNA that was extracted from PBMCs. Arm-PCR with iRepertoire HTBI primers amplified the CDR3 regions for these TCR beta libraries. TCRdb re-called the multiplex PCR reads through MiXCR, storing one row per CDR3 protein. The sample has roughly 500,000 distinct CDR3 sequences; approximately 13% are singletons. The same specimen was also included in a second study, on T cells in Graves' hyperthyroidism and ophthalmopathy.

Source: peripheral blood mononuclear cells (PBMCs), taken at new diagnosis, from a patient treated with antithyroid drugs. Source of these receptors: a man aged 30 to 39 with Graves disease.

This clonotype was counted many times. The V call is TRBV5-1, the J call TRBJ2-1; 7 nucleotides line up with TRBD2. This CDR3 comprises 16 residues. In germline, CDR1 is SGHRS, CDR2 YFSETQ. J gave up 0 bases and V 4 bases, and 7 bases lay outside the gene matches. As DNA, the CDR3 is TGCGCCAGCAGCATATCGGGCGGGAGCTCCTACAATGAGCAGTTCTTC. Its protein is CASSISGGSSYNEQFF. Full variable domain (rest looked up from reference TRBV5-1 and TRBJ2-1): KAGVTQTPRYLIKTRGQQVTLSCSPISGHRSVSWYQQTPGQGLQFLFEYFSETQRNKGNFPGRFSGRQFSNSRSEMNVSTLELGDSALYLCASSISGGSSYNEQFFGPGTRLTVL.

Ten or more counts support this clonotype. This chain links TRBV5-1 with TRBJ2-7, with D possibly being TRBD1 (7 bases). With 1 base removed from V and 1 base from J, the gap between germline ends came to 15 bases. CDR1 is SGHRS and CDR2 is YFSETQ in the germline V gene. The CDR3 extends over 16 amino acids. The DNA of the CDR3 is TGCGCCAGCAGCTTGAGTCCAGGGGGAGGATCCTACGAGCAGTACTTC. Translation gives CASSLSPGGGSYEQYF.

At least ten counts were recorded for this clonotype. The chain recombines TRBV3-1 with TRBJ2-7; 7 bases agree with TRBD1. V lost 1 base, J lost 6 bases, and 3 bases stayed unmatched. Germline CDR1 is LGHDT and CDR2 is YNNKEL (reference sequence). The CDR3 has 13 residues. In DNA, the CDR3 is TGTGCCAGCAGCCAAGGACAGGGTGGCGAGCAGTACTTC. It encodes CASSQGQGGEQYF.

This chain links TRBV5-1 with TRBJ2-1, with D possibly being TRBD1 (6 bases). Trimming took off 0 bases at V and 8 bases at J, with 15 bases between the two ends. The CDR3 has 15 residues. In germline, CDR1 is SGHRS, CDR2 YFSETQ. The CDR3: CASSLGTGGLHEQFF. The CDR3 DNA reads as TGCGCCAGCAGCTTGGGCACTGGGGGCCTACATGAGCAGTTCTTC.

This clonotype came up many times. The CDR3 loop is CASSPPTRDNEQFF. The CDR3 DNA reads as TGTGCCAGCTCACCTCCGACCCGGGACAATGAGCAGTTCTTC. The chain is built from TRBV18 and TRBJ2-1; D uncertain. The CDR3 runs 14 residues. V was shortened by 3 bases and J by 5 bases, with 11 bases between the two germline ends. Germline lookup yields CDR1 KGHSH and CDR2 LQKENI.

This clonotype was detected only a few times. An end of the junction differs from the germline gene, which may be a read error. Here the CDR3 DNA reads TGTACCAGCAGCGAAGGGACAGGCCTTTTGGACGAGCAGTACTTC. Translating it yields CTSSEGTGLLDEQYF. The chain carries TRBV13 and TRBJ2-7; 8 bases align to TRBD1. Germline V CDR1 and CDR2: PRHDT, FYEKMQ (reference sequence). The CDR3 length is 15 residues.

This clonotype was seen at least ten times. DNA for the CDR3: TGCAGCGTTCACCCGCCGGGGGCTCAGAACACTGAAGCTTTCTTT. Amino acids: CSVHPPGAQNTEAFF. V is TRBV29-1 and J is TRBJ1-1; a possible D gene is TRBD1 (6 bases). Looked up from germline, CDR1 is SQVTM and CDR2 is ANQGSEA. The CDR3 has 15 amino acids. The V end was cut by 5 bases, the J end by 1 base, with 17 bases between.

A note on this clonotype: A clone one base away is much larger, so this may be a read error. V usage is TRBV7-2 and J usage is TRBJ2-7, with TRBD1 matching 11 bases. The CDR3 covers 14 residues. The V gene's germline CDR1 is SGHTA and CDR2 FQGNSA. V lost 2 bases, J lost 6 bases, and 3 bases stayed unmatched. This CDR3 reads CASSLSGQGVEQYF. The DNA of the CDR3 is TGTGCCAGCAGCTTATCGGGACAGGGGGTCGAGCAGTACTTC. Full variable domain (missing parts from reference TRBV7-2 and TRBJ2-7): GAGVSQSPSNKVTEKGKDVELRCDPISGHTALYWYRQSLGQGLEFLIYFQGNSAPDKSGLPSDRFSAERTGGSVSTLTIQRTQQEDSAVYLCASSLSGQGVEQYFGPGTRLTVT.

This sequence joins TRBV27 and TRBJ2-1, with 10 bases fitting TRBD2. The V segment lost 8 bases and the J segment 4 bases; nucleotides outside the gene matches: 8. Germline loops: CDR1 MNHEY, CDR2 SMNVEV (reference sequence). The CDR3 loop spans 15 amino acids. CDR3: CASLGRTSGYNEQFF. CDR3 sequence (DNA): TGTGCCAGCCTAGGCAGGACTAGCGGTTACAATGAGCAGTTCTTC.

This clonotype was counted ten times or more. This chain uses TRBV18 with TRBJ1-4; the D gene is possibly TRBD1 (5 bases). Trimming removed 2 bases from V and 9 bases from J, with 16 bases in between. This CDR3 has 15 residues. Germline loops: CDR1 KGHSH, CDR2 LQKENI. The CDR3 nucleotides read TGTGCCAGCTCACCAACGGGCTCCGGGACTAAAAAACTGTTTTTT. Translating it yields CASSPTGSGTKKLFF.

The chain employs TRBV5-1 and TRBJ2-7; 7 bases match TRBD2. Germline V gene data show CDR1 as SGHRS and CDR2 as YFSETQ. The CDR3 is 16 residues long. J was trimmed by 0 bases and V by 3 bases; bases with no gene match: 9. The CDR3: CASSYSGSTSSYEQYF. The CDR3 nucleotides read TGCGCCAGCAGCTATAGCGGGTCCACCAGCTCCTACGAGCAGTACTTC. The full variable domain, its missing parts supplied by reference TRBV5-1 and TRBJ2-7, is KAGVTQTPRYLIKTRGQQVTLSCSPISGHRSVSWYQQTPGQGLQFLFEYFSETQRNKGNFPGRFSGRQFSNSRSEMNVSTLELGDSALYLCASSYSGSTSSYEQYFGPGTRLTVT.